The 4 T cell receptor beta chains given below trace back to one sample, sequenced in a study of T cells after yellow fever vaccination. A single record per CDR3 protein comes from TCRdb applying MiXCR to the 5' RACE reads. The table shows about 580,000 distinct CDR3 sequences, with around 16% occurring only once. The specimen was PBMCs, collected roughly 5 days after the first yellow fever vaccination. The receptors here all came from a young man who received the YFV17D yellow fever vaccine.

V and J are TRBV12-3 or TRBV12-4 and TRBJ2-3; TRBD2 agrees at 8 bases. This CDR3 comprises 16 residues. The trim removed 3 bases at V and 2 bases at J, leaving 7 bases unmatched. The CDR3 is CASSFRAGGPTDTQYF. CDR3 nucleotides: TGTGCCAGCAGTTTTCGGGCGGGGGGACCCACAGATACGCAGTATTTT.

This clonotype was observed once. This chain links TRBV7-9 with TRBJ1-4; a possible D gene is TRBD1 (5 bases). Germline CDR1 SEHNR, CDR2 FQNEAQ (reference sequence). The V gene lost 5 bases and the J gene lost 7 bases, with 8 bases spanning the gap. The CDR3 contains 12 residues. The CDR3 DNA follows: TGTGCCAGCAGCCCGGGGACTGAAAAACTGTTTTTT. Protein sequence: CASSPGTEKLFF.

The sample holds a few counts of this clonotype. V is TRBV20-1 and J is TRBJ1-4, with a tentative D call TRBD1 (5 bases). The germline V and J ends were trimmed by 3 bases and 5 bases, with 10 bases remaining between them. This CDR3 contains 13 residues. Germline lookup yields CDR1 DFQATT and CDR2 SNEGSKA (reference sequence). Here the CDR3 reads CSASWGGNEKLFF. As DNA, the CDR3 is TGCAGTGCTAGCTGGGGGGGAAATGAAAAACTGTTTTTT.

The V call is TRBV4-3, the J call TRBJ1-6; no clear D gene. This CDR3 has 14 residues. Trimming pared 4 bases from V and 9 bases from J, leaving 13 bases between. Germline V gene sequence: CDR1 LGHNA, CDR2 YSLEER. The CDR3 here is CASSPSGESSPLHF. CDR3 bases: TGCGCCAGCAGCCCTTCCGGGGAATCTTCACCCCTCCACTTT.